These 19 T cell receptor beta chains originate from one sample sequenced in a study of blood T cell repertoires in COVID-19. Produced via immunoSEQ multiplex PCR; TCRdb's table is partial and in-frame only. The repertoire holds about 200,000 clones, with 70% to 90% as singletons. Sequencing input: PBMCs or T cells enriched from blood (not recorded which). The receptors stem from a woman in her forties with acute COVID-19.

The chain uses TRBV18 and TRBJ1-1, with 8 bases matching TRBD1. The CDR3 is 15 amino acids. Losses at the gene ends were 2 bases for V and 5 bases for J; bases not matched to a gene: 7. Germline V gene lookup returns CDR1 KGHSH and CDR2 LQKENI. The CDR3 sequence: CASSPMTGAMTEAFF. DNA for the CDR3: TGTGCCAGCTCACCAATGACAGGGGCGATGACTGAAGCTTTCTTT.

This rearrangement joins TRBV28 to TRBJ2-5; D uncertain. V was cut by 4 bases and J by 5 bases, with 5 bases left in between. This CDR3 region has 11 residues. The germline CDR1 and CDR2 sequences are MDHEN and SYDVKM. CDR3 sequence (DNA): TGTGCCAGCAGTTACGGGGAGACCCAGTACTTC. The encoded protein is CASSYGETQYF.

This clone has a single count. The chain recombines TRBV28 with TRBJ2-7; 15 bases are shared with TRBD2. CDR1 MDHEN and CDR2 SYDVKM come from the germline V gene. The trim removed 2 bases at V and 9 bases at J, leaving 11 bases unmatched. The CDR3 covers 17 residues. In DNA, the CDR3 is TGTGCCAGCAGTTTAACTGCGGCGCGGACTAGCGGGAGGGTGCAGTACTTC. Protein product: CASSLTAARTSGRVQYF. Full variable domain (missing parts from reference TRBV28 and TRBJ2-7): DVKVTQSSRYLVKRTGEKVFLECVQDMDHENMFWYRQDPGLGLRLIYFSYDVKMKEKGDIPEGYSVSREKKERFSLILESASTNQTSMYLCASSLTAARTSGRVQYFGPGTRLTVT.

This chain links TRBV13 with TRBJ2-1; D remains ambiguous. The length of the CDR3 is 13 residues. V was cut by 5 bases and J by 13 bases, with 18 bases left in between. The germline V gene has CDR1 PRHDT and CDR2 FYEKMQ (reference sequence). CDR3 protein: CASSPPLIASQFF. CDR3 nucleotides: TGTGCCAGCAGCCCACCATTGATAGCCTCCCAGTTCTTC.

This chain uses TRBV30 with TRBJ1-2, with D possibly being TRBD1 (5 bases). The germline V and J ends were trimmed by 8 bases and 1 base, with 11 bases remaining between them. This CDR3 region has 12 residues. Germline CDR1 and CDR2: GTSNPN and SVGIG (reference sequence). CDR3 DNA: TGTGCCGGGATCCAGGGTAACTATGGCTACACCTTC. This encodes CAGIQGNYGYTF.

The V call is TRBV9, the J call TRBJ2-2; possibly TRBD1 for D (5 bases). The CDR3 loop spans 15 amino acids. Trimming pared 0 bases from V and 2 bases from J, leaving 8 bases between. Germline CDR1 and CDR2: SGDLS and YYNGEE. The CDR3 nucleotides are TGTGCCAGCAGCGTAGGGGGCTCCAACACCGGGGAGCTGTTTTTT. Its translation: CASSVGGSNTGELFF.

J is TRBJ1-1 and V is TRBV6-2 or TRBV6-3, with D possibly TRBD1 on 6 matching bases. Looked up from germline, CDR1 is MNHEY and CDR2 is SVGEGT. The CDR3 consists of 16 residues. Between the trimmed V and J ends, which lost 2 bases and 2 bases, there was a span of 15 bases. Here the CDR3 DNA reads TGTGCCAGCAGTTACGTCTGGGGGCAGCGAAACACTGAAGCTTTCTTT. This codes for CASSYVWGQRNTEAFF.

This chain links TRBV24-1 with TRBJ2-3; 8 bases match TRBD2. V lost 1 base and J lost 4; bases outside the gene matches: 6. The length of the CDR3 is 16 residues. Per the germline V gene, CDR1 is KGHDR and CDR2 is SFDVKD. CDR3 region: CATSDFVSGSPDTQYF. In DNA, the CDR3 is TGTGCCACCAGTGATTTCGTCAGCGGGAGTCCAGATACGCAGTATTTT.

V is TRBV10-3 and J is TRBJ1-5, with a weak D call TRBD1 (6 bases). This CDR3 is built from 15 residues. CDR1 and CDR2 (germline): ENHRY, SYGVKD. Trimming removed 2 bases from V and 5 bases from J, with 13 bases in between. DNA for the CDR3: TGTGCCATCAGTGAGGGGAAGAGGACAGATCAGCCCCAGCATTTT. This gives the protein CAISEGKRTDQPQHF.

The count of this clone is one. The chain recombines TRBV10-3 with TRBJ2-1; the D is unclear. The CDR3 length is 13 residues. Germline loops: CDR1 ENHRY, CDR2 SYGVKD. With 6 bases removed from V and 7 bases from J, the gap between germline ends came to 13 bases. The CDR3 nucleotides read TGTGCCATCAGCGGCATAGCTGAGAATGAGCAGTTCTTC. Translated: CAISGIAENEQFF.

The chain joins TRBV24-1 to TRBJ2-1, with TRBD2 matching 12 bases. J lost 5 bases, V lost 4 bases, and 5 bases had no gene match. There are 16 residues in the CDR3. Germline V gene lookup returns CDR1 KGHDR and CDR2 SFDVKD. For the CDR3, the DNA is TGTGCCACCAGTGACGAACTAGCGGGAGGTAACAATGAGCAGTTCTTC. It is translated as CATSDELAGGNNEQFF.

The chain uses TRBV10-2 and TRBJ2-1; D perhaps matches TRBD1 (6 bases). This CDR3 region has 15 residues. CDR1 and CDR2 from the germline V gene are WSHSY and SAAADI. V was trimmed by 6 bases and J by 0 bases, leaving 12 bases between them. DNA for the CDR3: TGCGCCAGCAGGTCAATGGACAGCTCCTACAATGAGCAGTTCTTC. It codes for CASRSMDSSYNEQFF.

This CDR3 reads CASSDGRQNYGYTF. CDR3 nucleotides: TGCGCCAGCAGCGACGGGAGACAGAACTATGGCTACACCTTC. The chain combines TRBV10-2 with TRBJ1-2; tentative D call: TRBD1 (5 bases). The germline V gene has CDR1 WSHSY and CDR2 SAAADI. The CDR3 extends over 14 amino acids. Trimming shortened V by 6 bases and J by 2 bases, and 13 bases separated the two germline ends.

V gene TRBV18 combines with J gene TRBJ2-7; D may be TRBD2 (6 bases). This CDR3 spans 14 amino acids. CDR1 and CDR2 (germline): KGHSH, LQKENI. The V and J ends lost 3 bases and 7 bases respectively, with 16 bases between them. The CDR3 is CASSPRRQEGEQYF. CDR3 in DNA: TGTGCCAGCTCACCCCGACGGCAGGAGGGGGAGCAGTACTTC. Combining the CDR3 with reference TRBV18 and TRBJ2-7 gives the whole variable domain NAGVMQNPRHLVRRRGQEARLRCSPMKGHSHVYWYRQLPEEGLKFMVYLQKENIIDESGMPKERFSAEFPKEGPSILRIQQVVRGDSAAYFCASSPRRQEGEQYFGPGTRLTVT.

J is TRBJ2-7 and V is TRBV18; D is possibly TRBD1 (6 bases). This CDR3 is built from 13 residues. Between the trimmed V and J ends, which lost 3 bases and 3 bases, there was a span of 9 bases. Per germline, CDR1 KGHSH and CDR2 LQKENI. CDR3 residues: CASSPGDNYEQYF. CDR3 DNA sequence: TGTGCCAGCTCACCGGGGGACAACTACGAGCAGTACTTC. Full variable domain (missing parts from reference TRBV18 and TRBJ2-7): NAGVMQNPRHLVRRRGQEARLRCSPMKGHSHVYWYRQLPEEGLKFMVYLQKENIIDESGMPKERFSAEFPKEGPSILRIQQVVRGDSAAYFCASSPGDNYEQYFGPGTRLTVT.

This sequence joins TRBV28 and TRBJ2-4; D perhaps matches TRBD2 (5 bases). Germline V CDR1 and CDR2: MDHEN, SYDVKM. This CDR3 spans 13 amino acids. V lost 6 bases to trimming and J lost 7 bases, with 13 bases between them. The DNA of the CDR3 is TGTGCCAGCAGCGCCGTGAGGAGGAACATTCAGTACTTC. Amino acid sequence: CASSAVRRNIQYF.

In DNA, the CDR3 is TGTGCCAGCAGTACCCCTGGGGGAGGAACCTACGAGCAGTACTTC. It yields the protein CASSTPGGGTYEQYF. V is TRBV28 and J is TRBJ2-7; D might be TRBD2 (6 bases). This CDR3 has 15 residues. CDR1 and CDR2 (germline): MDHEN, SYDVKM. Trimming removed 5 bases at V and 2 bases at J, with 16 bases between.

The chain has TRBV28 and TRBJ1-5; D is undetermined. Germline CDR1 MDHEN, CDR2 SYDVKM. V was trimmed by 1 base and J by 1 base, leaving 5 bases between them. The CDR3 contains 14 residues. The CDR3 DNA sequence: TGTGCCAGCAGTTTATCCAGGAGCAATCAGCCCCAGCATTTT. This translates into CASSLSRSNQPQHF.

CDR3 sequence reads: CASSLTSGRNYEQYF. The CDR3 DNA reads as TGTGCCAGCAGTTTAACGTCCGGGAGAAACTACGAGCAGTACTTC. The chain combines TRBV28 with TRBJ2-7, with D maybe TRBD2 (6 bases). Germline V gene data show CDR1 as MDHEN and CDR2 as SYDVKM. Trimming pared 2 bases from V and 3 bases from J, leaving 14 bases between. The CDR3 runs to 15 residues. The complete variable domain, with remaining parts taken from reference TRBV28 and TRBJ2-7, reads DVKVTQSSRYLVKRTGEKVFLECVQDMDHENMFWYRQDPGLGLRLIYFSYDVKMKEKGDIPEGYSVSREKKERFSLILESASTNQTSMYLCASSLTSGRNYEQYFGPGTRLTVT.